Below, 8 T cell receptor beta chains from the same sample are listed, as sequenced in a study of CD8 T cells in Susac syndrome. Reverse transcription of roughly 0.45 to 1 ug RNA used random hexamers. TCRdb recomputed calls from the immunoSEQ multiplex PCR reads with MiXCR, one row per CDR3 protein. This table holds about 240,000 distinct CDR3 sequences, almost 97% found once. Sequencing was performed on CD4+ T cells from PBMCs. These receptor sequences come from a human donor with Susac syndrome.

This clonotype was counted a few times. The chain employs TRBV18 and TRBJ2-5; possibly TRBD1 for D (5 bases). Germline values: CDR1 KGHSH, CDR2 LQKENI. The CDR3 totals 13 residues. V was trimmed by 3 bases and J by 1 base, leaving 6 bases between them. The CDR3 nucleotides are TGTGCCAGCTCACCGGGGCTCCAAGAGACCCAGTACTTC. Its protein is CASSPGLQETQYF.

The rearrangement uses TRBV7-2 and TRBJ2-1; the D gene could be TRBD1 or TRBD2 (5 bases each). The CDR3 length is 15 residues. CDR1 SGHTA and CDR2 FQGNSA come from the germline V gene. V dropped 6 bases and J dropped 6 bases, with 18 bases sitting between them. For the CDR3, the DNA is TGTGCCAGCAGGAAGGGACCCGAGGGGCTCAATGAGCAGTTCTTC. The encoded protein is CASRKGPEGLNEQFF.

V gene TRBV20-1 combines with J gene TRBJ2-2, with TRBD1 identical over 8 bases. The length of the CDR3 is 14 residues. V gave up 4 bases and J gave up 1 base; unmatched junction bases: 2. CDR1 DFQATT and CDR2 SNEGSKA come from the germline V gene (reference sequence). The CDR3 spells CSATTGVNTGELFF. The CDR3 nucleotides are TGCAGTGCTACGACAGGGGTGAACACCGGGGAGCTGTTTTTT.

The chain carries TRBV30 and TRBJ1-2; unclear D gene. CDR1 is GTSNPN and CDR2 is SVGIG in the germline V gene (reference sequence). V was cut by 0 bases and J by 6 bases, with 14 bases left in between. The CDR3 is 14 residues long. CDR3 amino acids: CAWSVSATGHGYTF. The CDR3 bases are TGTGCCTGGAGTGTATCGGCTACGGGTCATGGCTACACCTTC.

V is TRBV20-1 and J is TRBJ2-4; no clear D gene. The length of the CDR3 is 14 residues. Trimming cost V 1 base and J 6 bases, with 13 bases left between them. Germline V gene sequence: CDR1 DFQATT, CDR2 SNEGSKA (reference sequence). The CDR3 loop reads CSARAELGSNIQYF. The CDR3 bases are TGCAGTGCTAGAGCAGAATTGGGGTCAAACATTCAGTACTTC.

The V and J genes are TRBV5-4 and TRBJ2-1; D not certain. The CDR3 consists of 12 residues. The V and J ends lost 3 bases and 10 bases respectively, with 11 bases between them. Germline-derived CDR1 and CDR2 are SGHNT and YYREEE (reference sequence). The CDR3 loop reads CASSSPLREQFF. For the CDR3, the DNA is TGTGCCAGCAGCTCCCCCCTGCGGGAGCAGTTCTTC. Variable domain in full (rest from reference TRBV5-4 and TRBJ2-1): ETGVTQSPTHLIKTRGQQVTLRCSSQSGHNTVSWYQQALGQGPQFIFQYYREEENGRGNFPPRFSGLQFPNYSSELNVNALELDDSALYLCASSSPLREQFFGPGTRLTVL.

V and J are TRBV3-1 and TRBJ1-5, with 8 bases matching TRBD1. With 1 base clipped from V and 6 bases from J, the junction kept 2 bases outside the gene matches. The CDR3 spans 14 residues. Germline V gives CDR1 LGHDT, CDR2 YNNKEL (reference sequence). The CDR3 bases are TGTGCCAGCAGCCAAGGGACAGGGAGTCAGCCCCAGCATTTT. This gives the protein CASSQGTGSQPQHF.

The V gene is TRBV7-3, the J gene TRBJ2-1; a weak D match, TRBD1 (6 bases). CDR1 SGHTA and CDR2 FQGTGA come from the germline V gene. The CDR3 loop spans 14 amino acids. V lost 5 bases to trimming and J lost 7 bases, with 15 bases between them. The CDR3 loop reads CASSRGGVGNEQFF. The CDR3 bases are TGTGCCAGCAGCCGAGGGGGAGTGGGGAATGAGCAGTTCTTC.